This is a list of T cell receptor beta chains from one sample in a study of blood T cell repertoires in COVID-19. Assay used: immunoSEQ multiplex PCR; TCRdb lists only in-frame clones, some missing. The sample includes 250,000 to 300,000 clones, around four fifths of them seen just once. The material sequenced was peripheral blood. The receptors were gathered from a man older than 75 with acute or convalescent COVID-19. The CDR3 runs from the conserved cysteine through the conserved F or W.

cdr3_aa: CASSSGTGTGELFF
v_call: TRBV5-1

cdr3_aa: CASSSKREGHVNEQFF
v_call: TRBV5-6

cdr3_aa: CASSLGVIPGEAFF
v_call: TRBV5-1

cdr3_aa: CASSLGQVPYYTF
v_call: TRBV5-6

cdr3_aa: CASSPPRGGSYNSPLHF
v_call: TRBV28

cdr3_aa: CASSLGDISYEQYF
v_call: TRBV7-9

cdr3_aa: CASSFGPSGYTYNEQFF
v_call: TRBV5-6

cdr3_aa: CASSPGGSYEQYF
v_call: TRBV11-3

cdr3_aa: CASKLGQFNQPQHF
v_call: TRBV28

cdr3_aa: CASSLVANPLELFF
v_call: TRBV11-2

cdr3_aa: CAISEGQGVKNIQYF
v_call: TRBV10-3

cdr3_aa: CASSLSSGTATGELFF
v_call: TRBV27

cdr3_aa: CASKKGTEPYGYTF
v_call: TRBV6-5

cdr3_aa: CASSPMLGNTGELFF
v_call: TRBV11-3

cdr3_aa: CASSLSSEKLFF
v_call: TRBV5-1

cdr3_aa: CASSPASGGSYEQYF
v_call: TRBV5-1

cdr3_aa: CASSLYQETQYF
v_call: TRBV5-6

cdr3_aa: CASSRMISPGQETQYF
v_call: TRBV11-2

cdr3_aa: CASSQGGGRQPQHF
v_call: TRBV7-9

cdr3_aa: CASSLARDRGSADTQYF
v_call: TRBV5-1

cdr3_aa: CARSCHPRGQKEWGNTIYF
v_call: TRBV5-1

cdr3_aa: CASSYRTRANYGYTF
v_call: TRBV28

cdr3_aa: CASSHRGGPYGYTF
v_call: TRBV3-1/TRBV3-2

cdr3_aa: CASSLVAGGGETQYF
v_call: TRBV13

cdr3_aa: CASTPTSMDYEQYF
v_call: TRBV19

cdr3_aa: CASSLTGTGGEKLFF
v_call: TRBV7-9

cdr3_aa: CASSQDYSRSYEQYF
v_call: TRBV3-1/TRBV3-2

cdr3_aa: CASSLVGTPYNEQFF
v_call: TRBV7-2

cdr3_aa: CASSLRGPSYNEQFF
v_call: TRBV27

cdr3_aa: CASRPGGLNTEAFF
v_call: TRBV19

cdr3_aa: CASRPGQGFTGELFF
v_call: TRBV2

cdr3_aa: CASSPQKLQNTEAFF
v_call: TRBV18

cdr3_aa: CASSLVGGSLTDTQYF
v_call: TRBV7-9

cdr3_aa: CASSQLGQGKSGELFF
v_call: TRBV5-4

cdr3_aa: CATGTAYEQYF
v_call: TRBV24-1

cdr3_aa: CASSFGTTPSNEQFF
v_call: TRBV7-3